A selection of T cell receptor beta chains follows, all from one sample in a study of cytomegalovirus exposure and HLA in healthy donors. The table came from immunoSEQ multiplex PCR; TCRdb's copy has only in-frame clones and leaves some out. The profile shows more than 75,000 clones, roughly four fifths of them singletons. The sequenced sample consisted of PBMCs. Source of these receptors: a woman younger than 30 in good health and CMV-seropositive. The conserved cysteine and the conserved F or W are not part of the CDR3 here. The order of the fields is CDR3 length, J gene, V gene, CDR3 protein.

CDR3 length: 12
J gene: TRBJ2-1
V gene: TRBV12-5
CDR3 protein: ASGLYSSDYEQF

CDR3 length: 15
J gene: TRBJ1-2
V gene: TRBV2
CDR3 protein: ASSDLGTGRYNYGYT

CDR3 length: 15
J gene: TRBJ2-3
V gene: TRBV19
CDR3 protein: ASSTPGLVPSTDTQY

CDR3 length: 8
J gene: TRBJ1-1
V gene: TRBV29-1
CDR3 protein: SAGEVEAF

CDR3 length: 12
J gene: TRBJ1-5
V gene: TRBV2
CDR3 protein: ASSAGQGAQPQH

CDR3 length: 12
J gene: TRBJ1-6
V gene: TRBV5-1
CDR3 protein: ASSLGQGNSPLH

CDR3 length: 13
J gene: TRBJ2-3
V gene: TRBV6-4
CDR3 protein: ASSPETGNTDTQY

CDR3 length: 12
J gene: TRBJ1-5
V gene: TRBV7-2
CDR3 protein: ASSLDSGYQPQH

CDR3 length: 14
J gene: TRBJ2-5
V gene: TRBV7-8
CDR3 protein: ASRKTPGLGFETQY

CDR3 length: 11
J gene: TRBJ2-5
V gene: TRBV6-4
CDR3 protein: ASSGQNQETQY

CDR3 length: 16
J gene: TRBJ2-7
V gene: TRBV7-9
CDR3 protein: SSSSAGQGKDFTYEQY

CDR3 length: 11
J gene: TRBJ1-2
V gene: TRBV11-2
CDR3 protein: ASSIAEGYGYT

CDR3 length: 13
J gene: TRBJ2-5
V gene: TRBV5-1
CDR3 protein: ASSDPTGTQETQY

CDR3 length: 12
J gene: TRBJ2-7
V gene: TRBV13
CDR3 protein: ASSYAGEGYEQY

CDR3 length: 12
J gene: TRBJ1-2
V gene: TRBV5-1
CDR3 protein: ASSFQGPPEGYT

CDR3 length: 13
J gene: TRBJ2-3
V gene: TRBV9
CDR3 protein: ASSVAVSGTDTQY

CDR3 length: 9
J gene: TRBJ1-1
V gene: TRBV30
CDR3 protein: AWSVTGEAF

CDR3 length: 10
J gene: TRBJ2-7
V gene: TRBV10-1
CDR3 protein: ASSPGLYEQY

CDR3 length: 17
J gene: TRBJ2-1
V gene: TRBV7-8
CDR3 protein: ASSLVGGLGGSSIGEQF

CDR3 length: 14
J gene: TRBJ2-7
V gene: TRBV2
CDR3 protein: ASIDPGQGDSYEQY

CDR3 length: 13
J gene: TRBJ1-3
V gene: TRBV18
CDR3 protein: ASSPDYRSGNTIY

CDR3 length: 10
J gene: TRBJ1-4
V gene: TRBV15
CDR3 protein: ATSRKGEKLF

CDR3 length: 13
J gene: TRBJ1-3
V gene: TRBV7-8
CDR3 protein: ASSYPSFSGNTIY

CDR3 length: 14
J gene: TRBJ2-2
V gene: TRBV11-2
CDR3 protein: ASSLQGQLNTGELF

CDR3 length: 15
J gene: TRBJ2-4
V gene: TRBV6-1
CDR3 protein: ASSESRLLRAKNIQY

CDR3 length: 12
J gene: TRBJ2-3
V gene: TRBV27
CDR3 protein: ATMSPGDADTQY

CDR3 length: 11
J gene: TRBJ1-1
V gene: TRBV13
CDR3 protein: ASSLGGEREAF

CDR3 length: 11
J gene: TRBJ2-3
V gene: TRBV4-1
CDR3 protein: ASSQDAGDTQY

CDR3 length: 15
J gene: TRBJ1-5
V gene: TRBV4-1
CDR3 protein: ASSQGSPGGINQPQH

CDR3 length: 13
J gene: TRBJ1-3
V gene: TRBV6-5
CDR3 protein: ASSKHGSSGNTIY

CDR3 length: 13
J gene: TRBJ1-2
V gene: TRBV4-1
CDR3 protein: ASSQGGSPNYGYT

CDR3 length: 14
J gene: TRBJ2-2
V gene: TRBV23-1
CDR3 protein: ASRLSGAANTGELF

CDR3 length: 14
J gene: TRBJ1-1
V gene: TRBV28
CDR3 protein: ASNPGGVTPNTEAF

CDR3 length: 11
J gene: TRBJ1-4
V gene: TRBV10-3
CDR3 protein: ATSGPANEKLF

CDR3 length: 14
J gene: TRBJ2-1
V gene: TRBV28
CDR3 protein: ASSLLGQVTSNEQF

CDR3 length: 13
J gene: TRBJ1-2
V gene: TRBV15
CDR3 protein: ATSRVVGQGDGYT

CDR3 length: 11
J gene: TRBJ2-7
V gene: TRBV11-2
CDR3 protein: ASSQDRGGEQY

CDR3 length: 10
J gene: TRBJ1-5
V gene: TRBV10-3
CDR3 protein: AISEGAQPQH

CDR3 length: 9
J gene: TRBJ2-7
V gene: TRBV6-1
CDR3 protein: ASRRNYEQY

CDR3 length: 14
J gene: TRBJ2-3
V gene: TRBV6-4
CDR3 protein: ASSDSESGGADTQY

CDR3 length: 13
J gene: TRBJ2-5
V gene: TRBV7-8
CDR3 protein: ASSSTWSYQETQY

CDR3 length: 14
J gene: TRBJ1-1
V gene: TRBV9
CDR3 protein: ASSPRGTGWNTEAF

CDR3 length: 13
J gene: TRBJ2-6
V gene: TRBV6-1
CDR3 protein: ATARQGAGANVLT

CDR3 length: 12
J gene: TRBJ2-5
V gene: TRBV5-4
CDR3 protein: ASSLGLEVETQY

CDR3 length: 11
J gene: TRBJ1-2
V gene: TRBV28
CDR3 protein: ASSLGAPGGYT

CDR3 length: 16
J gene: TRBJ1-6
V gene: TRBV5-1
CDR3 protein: ASSPRQGGGPEVGPLH

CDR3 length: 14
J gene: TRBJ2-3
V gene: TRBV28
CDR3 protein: ASSHTLAGGGDTQY

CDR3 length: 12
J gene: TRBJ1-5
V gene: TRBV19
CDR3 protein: ASTWRHLNQPQH

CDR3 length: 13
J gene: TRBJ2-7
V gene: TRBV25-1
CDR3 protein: ASSEQGSWSYEQY

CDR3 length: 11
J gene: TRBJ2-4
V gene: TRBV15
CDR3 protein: ATGASAKNIQY